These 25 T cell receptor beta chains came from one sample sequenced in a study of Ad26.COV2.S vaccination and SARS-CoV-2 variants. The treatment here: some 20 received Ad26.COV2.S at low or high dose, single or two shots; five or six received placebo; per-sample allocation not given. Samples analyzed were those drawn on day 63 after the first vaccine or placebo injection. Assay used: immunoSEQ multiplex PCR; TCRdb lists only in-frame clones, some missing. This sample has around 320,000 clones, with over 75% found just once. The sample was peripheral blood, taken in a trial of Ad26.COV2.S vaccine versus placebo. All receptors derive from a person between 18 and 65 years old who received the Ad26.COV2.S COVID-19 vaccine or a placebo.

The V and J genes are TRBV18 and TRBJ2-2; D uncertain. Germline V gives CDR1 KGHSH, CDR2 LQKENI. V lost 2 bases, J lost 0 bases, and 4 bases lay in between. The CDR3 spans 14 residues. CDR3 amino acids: CASSPNANTGELFF. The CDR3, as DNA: TGTGCCAGCTCACCAAACGCGAACACCGGGGAGCTGTTTTTT. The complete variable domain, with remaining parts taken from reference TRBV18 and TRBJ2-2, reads NAGVMQNPRHLVRRRGQEARLRCSPMKGHSHVYWYRQLPEEGLKFMVYLQKENIIDESGMPKERFSAEFPKEGPSILRIQQVVRGDSAAYFCASSPNANTGELFFGEGSRLTVL.

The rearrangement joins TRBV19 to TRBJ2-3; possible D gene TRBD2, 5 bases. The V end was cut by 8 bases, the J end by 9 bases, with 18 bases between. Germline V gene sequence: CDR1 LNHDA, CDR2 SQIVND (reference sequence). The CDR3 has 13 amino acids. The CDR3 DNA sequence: TGTGCCAGTGTGCCCTCCGGACTGAGGACGCAGTATTTT. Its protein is CASVPSGLRTQYF.

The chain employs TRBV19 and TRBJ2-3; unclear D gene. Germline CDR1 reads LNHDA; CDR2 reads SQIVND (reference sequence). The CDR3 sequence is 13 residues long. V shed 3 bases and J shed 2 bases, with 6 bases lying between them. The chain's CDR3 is CASSIRITDTQYF. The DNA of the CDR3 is TGTGCCAGTAGTATTAGGATCACAGATACGCAGTATTTT.

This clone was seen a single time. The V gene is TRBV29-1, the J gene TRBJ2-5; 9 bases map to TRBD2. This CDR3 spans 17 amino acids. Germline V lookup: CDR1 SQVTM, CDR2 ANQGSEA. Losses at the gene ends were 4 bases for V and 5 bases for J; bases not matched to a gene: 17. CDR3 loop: CSVGPLAGFEKRETQYF. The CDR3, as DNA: TGCAGCGTTGGTCCCCTAGCGGGGTTTGAAAAAAGGGAGACCCAGTACTTC.

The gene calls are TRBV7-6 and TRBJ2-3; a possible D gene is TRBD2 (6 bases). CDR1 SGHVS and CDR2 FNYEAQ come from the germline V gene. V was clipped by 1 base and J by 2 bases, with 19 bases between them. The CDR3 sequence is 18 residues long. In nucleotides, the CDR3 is TGTGCCAGCAGCTTAGGCTTGTCTGCGGGACTCCACACAGATACGCAGTATTTT. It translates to CASSLGLSAGLHTDTQYF. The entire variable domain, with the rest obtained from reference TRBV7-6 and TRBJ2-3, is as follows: GAGVSQSPRYKVTKRGQDVALRCDPISGHVSLYWYRQALGQGPEFLTYFNYEAQQDKSGLPNDRFSAERPEGSISTLTIQRTEQRDSAMYRCASSLGLSAGLHTDTQYFGPGTRLTVL.

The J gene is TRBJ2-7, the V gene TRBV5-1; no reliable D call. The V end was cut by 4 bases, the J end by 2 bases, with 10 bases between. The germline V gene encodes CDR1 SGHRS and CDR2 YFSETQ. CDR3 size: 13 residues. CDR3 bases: TGCGCCAGCAGCCCCAGTAGTGCCTACGAGCAGTACTTC. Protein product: CASSPSSAYEQYF. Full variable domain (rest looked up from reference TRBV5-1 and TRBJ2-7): KAGVTQTPRYLIKTRGQQVTLSCSPISGHRSVSWYQQTPGQGLQFLFEYFSETQRNKGNFPGRFSGRQFSNSRSEMNVSTLELGDSALYLCASSPSSAYEQYFGPGTRLTVT.

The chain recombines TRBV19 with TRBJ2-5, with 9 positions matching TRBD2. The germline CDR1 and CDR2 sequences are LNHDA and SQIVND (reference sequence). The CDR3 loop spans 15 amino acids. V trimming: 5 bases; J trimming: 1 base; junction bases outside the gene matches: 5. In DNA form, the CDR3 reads TGTGCCAGTAGTCGTTCTAGCGGGGTCCAAGAGACCCAGTACTTC. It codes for CASSRSSGVQETQYF.

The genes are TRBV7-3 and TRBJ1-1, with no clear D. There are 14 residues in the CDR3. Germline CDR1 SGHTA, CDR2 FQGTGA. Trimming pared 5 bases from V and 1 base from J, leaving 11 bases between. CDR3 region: CASSPGHQNTEAFF. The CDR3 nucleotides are TGTGCCAGCAGCCCGGGTCACCAGAACACTGAAGCTTTCTTT.

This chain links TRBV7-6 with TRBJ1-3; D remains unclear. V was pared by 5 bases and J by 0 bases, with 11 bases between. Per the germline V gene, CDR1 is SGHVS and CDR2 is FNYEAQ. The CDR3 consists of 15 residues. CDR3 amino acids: CASSPGPGSGNTIYF. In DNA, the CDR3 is TGTGCCAGCAGCCCAGGACCCGGCTCTGGAAACACCATATATTTT.

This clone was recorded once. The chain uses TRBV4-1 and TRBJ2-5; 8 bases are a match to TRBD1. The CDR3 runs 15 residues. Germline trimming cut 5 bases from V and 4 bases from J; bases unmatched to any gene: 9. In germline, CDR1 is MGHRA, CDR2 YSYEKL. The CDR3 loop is CASSIWTGTGETQYF. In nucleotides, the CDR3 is TGCGCCAGCAGCATCTGGACAGGGACGGGAGAGACCCAGTACTTC.

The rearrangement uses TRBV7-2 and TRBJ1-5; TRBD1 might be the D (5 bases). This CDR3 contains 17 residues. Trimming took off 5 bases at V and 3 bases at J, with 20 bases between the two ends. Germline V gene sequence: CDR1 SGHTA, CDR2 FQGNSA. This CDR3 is CASSPYVGGGFNQPQHF. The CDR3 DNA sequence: TGTGCCAGCAGCCCCTATGTTGGCGGGGGGTTCAATCAGCCCCAGCATTTT.

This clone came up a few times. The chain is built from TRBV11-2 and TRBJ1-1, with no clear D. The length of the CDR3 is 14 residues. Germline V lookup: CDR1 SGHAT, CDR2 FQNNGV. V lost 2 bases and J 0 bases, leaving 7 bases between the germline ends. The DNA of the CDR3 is TGTGCCAGCAGCTTACGGAACATGAACACTGAAGCTTTCTTT. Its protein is CASSLRNMNTEAFF.

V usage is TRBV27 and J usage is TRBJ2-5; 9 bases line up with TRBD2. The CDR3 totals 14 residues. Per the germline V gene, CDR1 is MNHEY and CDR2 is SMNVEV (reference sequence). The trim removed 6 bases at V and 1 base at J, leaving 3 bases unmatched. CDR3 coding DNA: TGTGCCAGCAGGGTGGGACTAGCCCAAGAGACCCAGTACTTC. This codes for CASRVGLAQETQYF.

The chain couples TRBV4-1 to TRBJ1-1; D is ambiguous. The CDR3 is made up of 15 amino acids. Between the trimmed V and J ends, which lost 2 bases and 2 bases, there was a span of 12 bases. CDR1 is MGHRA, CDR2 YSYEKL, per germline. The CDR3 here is CASSQLDGRNTEAFF. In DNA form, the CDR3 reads TGCGCCAGCAGCCAATTAGATGGACGAAACACTGAAGCTTTCTTT.

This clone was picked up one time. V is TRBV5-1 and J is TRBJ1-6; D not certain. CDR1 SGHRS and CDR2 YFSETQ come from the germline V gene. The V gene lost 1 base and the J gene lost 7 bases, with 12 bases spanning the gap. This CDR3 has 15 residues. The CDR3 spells CASSLSGGGNSPLHF. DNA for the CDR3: TGCGCCAGCAGCTTGTCGGGAGGTGGAAATTCACCCCTCCACTTT.

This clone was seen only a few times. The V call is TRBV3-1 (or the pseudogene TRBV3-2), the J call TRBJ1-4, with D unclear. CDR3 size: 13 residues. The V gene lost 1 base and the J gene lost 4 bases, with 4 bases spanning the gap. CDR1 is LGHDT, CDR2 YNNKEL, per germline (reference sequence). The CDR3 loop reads CASSQVRNEKLFF. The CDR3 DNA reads TGTGCCAGCAGCCAAGTGCGTAATGAAAAACTGTTTTTT.

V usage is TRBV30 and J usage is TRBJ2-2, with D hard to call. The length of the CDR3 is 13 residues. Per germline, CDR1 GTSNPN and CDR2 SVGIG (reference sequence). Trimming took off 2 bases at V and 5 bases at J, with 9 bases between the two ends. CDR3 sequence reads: CAWSHRDTGELFF. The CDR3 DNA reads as TGTGCCTGGAGTCATAGGGATACCGGGGAGCTGTTTTTT.

The CDR3 sequence is CASSKIGGGREQYF. CDR3 nucleotides: TGTGCCAGCAGCAAAATCGGGGGAGGCCGCGAGCAGTACTTC. This sequence joins TRBV21-1 and TRBJ2-7; the D segment call TRBD2 is taken from the table without a DNA check. TRBV21-1 is a recognized pseudogene. This CDR3 has 14 amino acids.

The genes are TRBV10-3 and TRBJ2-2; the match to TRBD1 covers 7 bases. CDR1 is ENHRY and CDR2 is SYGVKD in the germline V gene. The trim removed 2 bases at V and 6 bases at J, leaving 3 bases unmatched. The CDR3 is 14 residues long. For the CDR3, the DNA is TGTGCCATCAGTGAGACAGGGGTTCCCGGGGAGCTGTTTTTT. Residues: CAISETGVPGELFF.

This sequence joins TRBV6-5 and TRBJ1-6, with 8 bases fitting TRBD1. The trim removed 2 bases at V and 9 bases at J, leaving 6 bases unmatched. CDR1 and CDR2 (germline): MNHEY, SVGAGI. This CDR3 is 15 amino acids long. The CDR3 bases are TGTGCCAGCAGTTACGGCAGGGGGCAAGGTTCACCCCTCCACTTT. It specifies CASSYGRGQGSPLHF.

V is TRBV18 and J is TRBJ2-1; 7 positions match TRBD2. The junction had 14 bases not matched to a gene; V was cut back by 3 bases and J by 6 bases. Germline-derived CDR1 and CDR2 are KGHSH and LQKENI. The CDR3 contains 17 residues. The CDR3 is CASSPTAGRGLFNEQFF. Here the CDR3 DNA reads TGTGCCAGCTCACCCACCGCGGGGAGGGGTCTATTCAATGAGCAGTTCTTC. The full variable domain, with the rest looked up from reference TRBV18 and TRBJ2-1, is NAGVMQNPRHLVRRRGQEARLRCSPMKGHSHVYWYRQLPEEGLKFMVYLQKENIIDESGMPKERFSAEFPKEGPSILRIQQVVRGDSAAYFCASSPTAGRGLFNEQFFGPGTRLTVL.

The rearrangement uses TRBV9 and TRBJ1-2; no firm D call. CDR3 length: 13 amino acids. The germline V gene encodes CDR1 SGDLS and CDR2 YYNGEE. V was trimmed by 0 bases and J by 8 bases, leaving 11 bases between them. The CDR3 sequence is CASSVVLGRGYTF. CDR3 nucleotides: TGTGCCAGCAGCGTAGTATTGGGTCGGGGCTACACCTTC.

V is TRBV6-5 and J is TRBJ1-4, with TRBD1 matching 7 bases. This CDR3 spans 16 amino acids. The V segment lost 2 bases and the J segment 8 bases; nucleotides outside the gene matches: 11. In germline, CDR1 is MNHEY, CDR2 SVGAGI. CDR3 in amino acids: CASSYARPGGEEKLFF. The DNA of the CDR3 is TGTGCCAGCAGTTACGCTCGGCCAGGGGGTGAGGAAAAACTGTTTTTT.

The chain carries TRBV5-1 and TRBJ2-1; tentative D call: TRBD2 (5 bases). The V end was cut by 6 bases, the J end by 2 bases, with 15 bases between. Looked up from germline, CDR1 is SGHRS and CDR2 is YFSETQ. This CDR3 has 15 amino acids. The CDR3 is CASIPDGVAYNEQFF. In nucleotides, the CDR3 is TGCGCCAGCATCCCCGACGGGGTAGCCTACAATGAGCAGTTCTTC.

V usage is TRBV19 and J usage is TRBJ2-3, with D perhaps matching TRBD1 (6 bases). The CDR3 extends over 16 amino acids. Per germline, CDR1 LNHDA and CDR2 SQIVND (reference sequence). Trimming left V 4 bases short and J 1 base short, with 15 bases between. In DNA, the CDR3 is TGTGCCAGTAGTACCCCCTTCAGGGGAGGCACAGATACGCAGTATTTT. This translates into CASSTPFRGGTDTQYF.